The rows below give T cell receptor beta chains drawn from one sample of a study of T cell responses to AZD1222 COVID-19 vaccine. The protocol was immunoSEQ multiplex PCR, while the TCRdb copy is restricted to in-frame clones and leaves out a portion. Of 130,000 or so clones in the sample, approximately 94% were seen once. The source was peripheral blood, collected on day 0 of AZD1222 vaccination. The receptors shown here come from an adult in good health. Both conserved end residues are part of each CDR3. D genes are given only for firm matches. Clone size is stated in some rows and not others, as once, few, many or a class when expanded.

V gene: TRBV27; clone size: NA; D gene: NA; J gene: TRBJ1-6; CDR3 DNA: TGTGCCAGCAGTTTTTGGCTTGGTAATTCACCCCTCCACTTT; CDR3 protein: CASSFWLGNSPLHF
V gene: TRBV30; clone size: NA; D gene: NA; J gene: TRBJ1-1; CDR3 DNA: TGTGCCTGGAGGGGGATTCGGGGCACTGAAGCTTTCTTT; CDR3 protein: CAWRGIRGTEAFF
V gene: TRBV6-5; clone size: NA; D gene: TRBD1; J gene: TRBJ1-4; CDR3 DNA: TGTGCCAGCACCCTCGACAGGGGAAAACTGTTTTTT; CDR3 protein: CASTLDRGKLFF
V gene: TRBV19; clone size: NA; D gene: NA; J gene: TRBJ1-6; CDR3 DNA: TGTGCCAGTAGTTTGCGGGGTCATGCACCCCTCCACTTT; CDR3 protein: CASSLRGHAPLHF
V gene: TRBV29-1; clone size: NA; D gene: NA; J gene: TRBJ1-1; CDR3 DNA: TGCAGCGGAAAACAGGGGAACACTGAAGCTTTCTTT; CDR3 protein: CSGKQGNTEAFF
V gene: TRBV3-1/TRBV3-2; clone size: NA; D gene: NA; J gene: TRBJ2-7; CDR3 DNA: TGTGCCAGCTACAAGGGGCAATACGAGCAGTACTTC; CDR3 protein: CASYKGQYEQYF
V gene: TRBV7-8; clone size: once; D gene: NA; J gene: TRBJ2-1; CDR3 DNA: TGTGCCAGCAGCGTCAACAATGAGCAGTTCTTC; CDR3 protein: CASSVNNEQFF
V gene: TRBV18; clone size: NA; D gene: NA; J gene: TRBJ1-5; CDR3 DNA: TGTGCCAGCTCCCCGGGTAAGAGTGGGAATCAGCCCCAGCATTTT; CDR3 protein: CASSPGKSGNQPQHF
V gene: TRBV7-9; clone size: NA; D gene: NA; J gene: TRBJ2-7; CDR3 DNA: TGTGCCAGCAGCCTAAAGGGCGAGCAGTACTTC; CDR3 protein: CASSLKGEQYF
V gene: TRBV5-1; clone size: NA; D gene: NA; J gene: TRBJ2-2; CDR3 DNA: TGCGCCAGCAGCTTTGACAGACATAACACCGGGGAGCTGTTTTTT; CDR3 protein: CASSFDRHNTGELFF
V gene: TRBV7-8; clone size: NA; D gene: NA; J gene: TRBJ1-3; CDR3 DNA: TGTGCCAGCAGCTTAGTTGGGGTCCTCTCTGGAAACACCATATATTTT; CDR3 protein: CASSLVGVLSGNTIYF
V gene: TRBV11-3; clone size: NA; D gene: NA; J gene: TRBJ2-1; CDR3 DNA: TGTGCCAGCAGCCCGGGGCTCTCCTACAATGAGCAGTTCTTC; CDR3 protein: CASSPGLSYNEQFF
V gene: TRBV18; clone size: NA; D gene: NA; J gene: TRBJ2-5; CDR3 DNA: TGTGCCAGCTCACCAGGGCTTCAAGAGACCCAGTACTTC; CDR3 protein: CASSPGLQETQYF
V gene: TRBV12-3/TRBV12-4; clone size: once; D gene: NA; J gene: TRBJ2-5; CDR3 DNA: TGTGCCAGCAGTGCAGAGGGGCGAGAGACCCAGTACTTC; CDR3 protein: CASSAEGRETQYF
V gene: TRBV21-1; clone size: NA; D gene: NA; J gene: TRBJ2-1; CDR3 DNA: TGTGCCAGCAGCAAAGGGGATAGCGGGAGGTACAATGAGCAGTTCTTC; CDR3 protein: CASSKGDSGRYNEQFF
V gene: TRBV9; clone size: NA; D gene: NA; J gene: TRBJ1-4; CDR3 DNA: TGTGCCAGCAGCGTAGAAGGGGATGCAACTAATGAAAAACTGTTTTTT; CDR3 protein: CASSVEGDATNEKLFF
V gene: TRBV27; clone size: NA; D gene: NA; J gene: TRBJ1-5; CDR3 DNA: TGTGCCAGCAGTCCAGGGCTGCGTGGCAATCAGCCCCAGCATTTT; CDR3 protein: CASSPGLRGNQPQHF
V gene: TRBV27; clone size: NA; D gene: TRBD2; J gene: TRBJ2-1; CDR3 DNA: TGTGCCAGCAGTTTAGGTGGGAGGGTCTACAATGAGCAGTTCTTC; CDR3 protein: CASSLGGRVYNEQFF
V gene: TRBV18; clone size: NA; D gene: NA; J gene: TRBJ2-5; CDR3 DNA: TGTGCCAGCTCACTACCAATCGGGAAAGAGACCCAGTACTTC; CDR3 protein: CASSLPIGKETQYF
V gene: TRBV2; clone size: NA; D gene: TRBD2; J gene: TRBJ2-2; CDR3 DNA: TGTGCCAGCAGTACTAGCGGGAGGGCCACCGGGGAGCTGTTTTTT; CDR3 protein: CASSTSGRATGELFF
V gene: TRBV4-2; clone size: NA; D gene: TRBD2; J gene: TRBJ2-7; CDR3 DNA: TGTGCCAGCAGCCAAGGGGGACTAGCGGACTTCTCCTACGAGCAGTACTTC; CDR3 protein: CASSQGGLADFSYEQYF
V gene: TRBV19; clone size: NA; D gene: TRBD1; J gene: TRBJ2-1; CDR3 DNA: TGTGCCAGTAGTAATGCCCTTGTCGGGACAGGGTTCAATGAGCAGTTCTTC; CDR3 protein: CASSNALVGTGFNEQFF
V gene: TRBV21-1; clone size: NA; D gene: NA; J gene: TRBJ2-1; CDR3 DNA: TGTGCCAGCAACACCGTCGCGGAGTCCTACAATGAGCAGTTCTTC; CDR3 protein: CASNTVAESYNEQFF
V gene: TRBV4-1; clone size: NA; D gene: TRBD1; J gene: TRBJ2-5; CDR3 DNA: TGCGCCAGCAGCCAAGGACAGGGGAGGCAAGAGACCCAGTACTTC; CDR3 protein: CASSQGQGRQETQYF
V gene: TRBV28; clone size: NA; D gene: TRBD1; J gene: TRBJ1-5; CDR3 DNA: TGTGCCAGCAGGGTGACAGGGAAGGGTCAGCCCCAGCATTTT; CDR3 protein: CASRVTGKGQPQHF
V gene: TRBV27; clone size: NA; D gene: NA; J gene: TRBJ1-1; CDR3 DNA: TGTGCCAGCAGCCCCAGCCTAGCAGGTTATGGTACTGAAGCTTTCTTT; CDR3 protein: CASSPSLAGYGTEAFF
V gene: TRBV18; clone size: NA; D gene: NA; J gene: TRBJ1-5; CDR3 DNA: TGTGCCAGCTCACCTGCGTGGGGATCCGGGTCCACTAATCAGCCCCAGCATTTT; CDR3 protein: CASSPAWGSGSTNQPQHF
V gene: TRBV9; clone size: NA; D gene: NA; J gene: TRBJ1-2; CDR3 DNA: TGTGCCAGCAGCGGAGGAACGCGGGGTAACTATGGCTACACCTTC; CDR3 protein: CASSGGTRGNYGYTF
V gene: TRBV11-2; clone size: NA; D gene: NA; J gene: TRBJ2-1; CDR3 DNA: TGTGCCAGCACCCCTGGCTCCTACAATGAGCAGTTCTTC; CDR3 protein: CASTPGSYNEQFF
V gene: TRBV5-1; clone size: NA; D gene: NA; J gene: TRBJ1-2; CDR3 DNA: TGCGCCAGCAGCCTGACCCGGTCGGGTGGCGCTGGCTACACCTTC; CDR3 protein: CASSLTRSGGAGYTF
V gene: TRBV5-1; clone size: NA; D gene: TRBD2; J gene: TRBJ2-3; CDR3 DNA: TGCACCAGCAGCTTGGGACTATTAGTAACAGATACGCAGTATTTT; CDR3 protein: CTSSLGLLVTDTQYF
V gene: TRBV9; clone size: NA; D gene: TRBD2; J gene: TRBJ2-2; CDR3 DNA: TGTGCCAGCAGCGCTTTGTCGCTAGCGGGAGCAGGGGAGCTGTTTTTT; CDR3 protein: CASSALSLAGAGELFF
V gene: TRBV30; clone size: NA; D gene: NA; J gene: TRBJ1-2; CDR3 DNA: TGTGCCTGGAGCAGAAATGGCTACACCTTC; CDR3 protein: CAWSRNGYTF
V gene: TRBV4-3; clone size: NA; D gene: TRBD1; J gene: TRBJ1-1; CDR3 DNA: TGCGCCAGCAGCCAAGATTCGACAGGGGGAACTGAAGCTTTCTTT; CDR3 protein: CASSQDSTGGTEAFF
V gene: TRBV19; clone size: NA; D gene: NA; J gene: TRBJ1-1; CDR3 DNA: TGTGCCAGTAGTTCCCGGAATGACAGAACTGAAGCTTTCTTT; CDR3 protein: CASSSRNDRTEAFF
V gene: TRBV6-5; clone size: NA; D gene: TRBD1; J gene: TRBJ2-7; CDR3 DNA: TGTGCCAGCAGCGACAGGGGGCCGGACGAGCAGTACTTC; CDR3 protein: CASSDRGPDEQYF
V gene: TRBV6-5; clone size: NA; D gene: NA; J gene: TRBJ2-7; CDR3 DNA: TGTGCCAGCAGTCACAACGCCTACGAGCAGTACTTC; CDR3 protein: CASSHNAYEQYF
V gene: TRBV9; clone size: NA; D gene: NA; J gene: TRBJ1-1; CDR3 DNA: TGTGCCAGCAGCACAGGGACGCGGAGTACTGAAGCTTTCTTT; CDR3 protein: CASSTGTRSTEAFF
V gene: TRBV12-3/TRBV12-4; clone size: NA; D gene: NA; J gene: TRBJ1-2; CDR3 DNA: TGTGCCAGCAGTTTAGGAAGGGAGGGCTACACCTTC; CDR3 protein: CASSLGREGYTF
V gene: TRBV10-3; clone size: NA; D gene: NA; J gene: TRBJ1-2; CDR3 DNA: TGTGCCACCCAAGGGGGGTATGGCTACACCTTC; CDR3 protein: CATQGGYGYTF
V gene: TRBV5-1; clone size: NA; D gene: NA; J gene: TRBJ2-3; CDR3 DNA: TGCGCCAGCAGCATCGGTGGGGATACGCAGTATTTT; CDR3 protein: CASSIGGDTQYF
V gene: TRBV6-5; clone size: NA; D gene: NA; J gene: TRBJ2-7; CDR3 DNA: TGTGCCAGCAGAAGGACTCGCTCCTCCTACGAGCAGTACTTC; CDR3 protein: CASRRTRSSYEQYF
V gene: TRBV27; clone size: NA; D gene: TRBD2; J gene: TRBJ2-7; CDR3 DNA: TGTGCCAGCAGTCCTGCCGGGACTAGCGGCTACGAGCAGTACTTC; CDR3 protein: CASSPAGTSGYEQYF
V gene: TRBV9; clone size: NA; D gene: TRBD2; J gene: TRBJ2-1; CDR3 DNA: TGTGCCAGCAGCCCCCGAGCTAGCGGTACAAATGAGCAGTTCTTC; CDR3 protein: CASSPRASGTNEQFF
V gene: TRBV5-1; clone size: once; D gene: NA; J gene: TRBJ1-1; CDR3 DNA: TGCGCCAGCAGCTTGGATCCTAGCGGGACTGAAGCTTTCTTT; CDR3 protein: CASSLDPSGTEAFF
V gene: TRBV20-1; clone size: NA; D gene: TRBD1; J gene: TRBJ1-2; CDR3 DNA: TGCAGTGCTAGTGTCGGGACAGCCTATGGCTACACCTTC; CDR3 protein: CSASVGTAYGYTF
V gene: TRBV6-6; clone size: NA; D gene: TRBD1; J gene: TRBJ1-3; CDR3 DNA: TGTGCCAGCAGACGAGGGGGCGCGGAGGGAAACACCATATATTTT; CDR3 protein: CASRRGGAEGNTIYF
V gene: TRBV5-1; clone size: NA; D gene: NA; J gene: TRBJ2-1; CDR3 DNA: TGCGCCAGCAGATCCCAACCCCAGGAATCGAATGAGCAGTTCTTC; CDR3 protein: CASRSQPQESNEQFF
V gene: TRBV29-1; clone size: NA; D gene: NA; J gene: TRBJ1-5; CDR3 DNA: TGCAGCGTTGGGTTTGGTAGCAATCAGCCCCAGCATTTT; CDR3 protein: CSVGFGSNQPQHF
V gene: TRBV4-1; clone size: NA; D gene: NA; J gene: TRBJ2-6; CDR3 DNA: TGCGCCAGCAACGACTGGGTCTCTGGGGCCAACGTCCTGACTTTC; CDR3 protein: CASNDWVSGANVLTF
V gene: TRBV5-5; clone size: NA; D gene: NA; J gene: TRBJ2-7; CDR3 DNA: TGTGCCAGCAGCTGGGGACTTCCTTCCTACGAGCAGTACTTC; CDR3 protein: CASSWGLPSYEQYF
V gene: TRBV2; clone size: NA; D gene: NA; J gene: TRBJ1-6; CDR3 DNA: TGTGCCAGCAGTGAACAGGACGGTCCTGTTGTACCCCTCCACTTT; CDR3 protein: CASSEQDGPVVPLHF
V gene: TRBV18; clone size: NA; D gene: TRBD1; J gene: TRBJ1-3; CDR3 DNA: TGTGCCAGCTCACCTCGACAGGGCTTGACTGGAAACACCATATATTTT; CDR3 protein: CASSPRQGLTGNTIYF
V gene: TRBV4-1; clone size: NA; D gene: NA; J gene: TRBJ1-2; CDR3 DNA: TGCGCCAGCAGCCAAGGCCAGGGACGGATAACCTTCTATGGCTACACCTTC; CDR3 protein: CASSQGQGRITFYGYTF
V gene: TRBV30; clone size: NA; D gene: NA; J gene: TRBJ2-3; CDR3 DNA: TGTGCCTGGAGTACCGGGGGGCAGGGAGATACGCAGTATTTT; CDR3 protein: CAWSTGGQGDTQYF
V gene: TRBV21-1; clone size: NA; D gene: NA; J gene: TRBJ1-2; CDR3 DNA: TGTGCCAGCAGCAAAGATGGGACAGGGGGAGACTATGGCTACACCTTC; CDR3 protein: CASSKDGTGGDYGYTF
V gene: TRBV6-2/TRBV6-3; clone size: once; D gene: NA; J gene: TRBJ2-6; CDR3 DNA: TGTGCCAGCAGTTACTCGGGGTCCGGGGCCAACGTCCTGACTTTC; CDR3 protein: CASSYSGSGANVLTF
V gene: TRBV14; clone size: NA; D gene: TRBD1; J gene: TRBJ1-2; CDR3 DNA: TGTGCCAGCAGCCAAACCACAGGGGGTTATGGCTACACCTTC; CDR3 protein: CASSQTTGGYGYTF
V gene: TRBV15; clone size: NA; D gene: NA; J gene: TRBJ1-1; CDR3 DNA: TGTGCCACCAGCAGAGCTACGGCAGGGAACACTGAAGCTTTCTTT; CDR3 protein: CATSRATAGNTEAFF
V gene: TRBV29-1; clone size: NA; D gene: NA; J gene: TRBJ2-7; CDR3 DNA: TGCAGCGGGGGGGACAGTCGCTACGAGCAGTACTTC; CDR3 protein: CSGGDSRYEQYF